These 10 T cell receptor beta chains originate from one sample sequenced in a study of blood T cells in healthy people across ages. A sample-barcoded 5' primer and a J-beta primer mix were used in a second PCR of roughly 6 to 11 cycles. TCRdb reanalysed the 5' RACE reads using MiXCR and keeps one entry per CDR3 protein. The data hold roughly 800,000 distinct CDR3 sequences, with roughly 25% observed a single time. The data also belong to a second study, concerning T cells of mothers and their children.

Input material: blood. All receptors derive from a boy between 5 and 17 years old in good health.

The CDR3 reads CASSSGTGIKVGDEQFF. CDR3 in DNA: TGTGCCAGCTCTTCCGGGACAGGGATAAAGGTTGGCGATGAGCAGTTCTTC. The chain couples TRBV18 to TRBJ2-1; 9 bases are shared with TRBD1. CDR3 length: 17 residues. V was clipped by 6 bases and J by 8 bases; unmatched bases: 17. Germline assignment: CDR1 KGHSH and CDR2 LQKENI.

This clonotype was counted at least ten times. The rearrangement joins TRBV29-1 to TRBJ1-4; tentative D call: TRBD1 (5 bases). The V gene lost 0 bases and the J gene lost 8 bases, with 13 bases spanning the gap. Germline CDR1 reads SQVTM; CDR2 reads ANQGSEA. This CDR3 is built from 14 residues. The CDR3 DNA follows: TGCAGCGTTGAAGATGGCAGGGTTGGGGAAAAACTGTTTTTT. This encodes CSVEDGRVGEKLFF. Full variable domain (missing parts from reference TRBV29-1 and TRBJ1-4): SAVISQKPSRDICQRGTSLTIQCQVDSQVTMMFWYRQQPGQSLTLIATANQGSEATYESGFVIDKFPISRPNLTFSTLTVSNMSPEDSSIYLCSVEDGRVGEKLFFGSGTQLSVL.

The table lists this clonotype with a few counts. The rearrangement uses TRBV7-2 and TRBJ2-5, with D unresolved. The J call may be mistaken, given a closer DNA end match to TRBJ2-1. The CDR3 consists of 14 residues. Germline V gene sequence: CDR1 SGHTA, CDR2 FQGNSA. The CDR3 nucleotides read TGTGCCAGCAGCTTCCCGATCACCTACAATGAGCAGTTCTTC. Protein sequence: CASSFPITYNEQFF.

As DNA, the CDR3 is TGTGCCACCAGTGATTTGTCCGCGGATACGCAGTATTTT. This encodes CATSDLSADTQYF. The rearrangement joins TRBV24-1 to TRBJ2-3; no clear D. This CDR3 is built from 13 residues. The ends were cut back, 0 bases at V and 6 bases at J, with 6 bases in the middle. Looked up from germline, CDR1 is KGHDR and CDR2 is SFDVKD.

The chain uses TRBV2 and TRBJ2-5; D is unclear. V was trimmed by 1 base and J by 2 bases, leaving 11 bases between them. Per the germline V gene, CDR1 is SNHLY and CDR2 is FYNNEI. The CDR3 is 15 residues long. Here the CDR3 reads CASSEGRTLQETQYF. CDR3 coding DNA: TGTGCCAGCAGTGAAGGGCGGACCCTTCAAGAGACCCAGTACTTC. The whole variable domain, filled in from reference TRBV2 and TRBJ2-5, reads EPEVTQTPSHQVTQMGQEVILRCVPISNHLYFYWYRQILGQKVEFLVSFYNNEISEKSEIFDDQFSVERPDGSNFTLKIRSTKLEDSAMYFCASSEGRTLQETQYFGPGTRLLVL.

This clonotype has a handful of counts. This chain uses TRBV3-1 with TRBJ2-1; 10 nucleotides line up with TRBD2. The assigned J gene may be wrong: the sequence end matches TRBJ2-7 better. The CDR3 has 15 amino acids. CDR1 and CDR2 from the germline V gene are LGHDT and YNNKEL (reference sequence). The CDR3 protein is CASSQSSGGAYLQYF. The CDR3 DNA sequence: TGTGCCAGCAGCCAATCCAGCGGGGGGGCCTATTTGCAGTACTTC.

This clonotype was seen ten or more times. The CDR3, as DNA: TGTGCCAGCAGTGGGGGGGGCTCTTCACCCCTCCACTTT. Amino acid sequence: CASSGGGSSPLHF. The chain employs TRBV25-1 and TRBJ1-6, with a possible D match to TRBD1 (6 bases). The CDR3 runs 13 residues. Germline CDR1 reads MGHDK; CDR2 reads SYGVNS. V lost 4 bases and J 9 bases, leaving 10 bases between the germline ends.

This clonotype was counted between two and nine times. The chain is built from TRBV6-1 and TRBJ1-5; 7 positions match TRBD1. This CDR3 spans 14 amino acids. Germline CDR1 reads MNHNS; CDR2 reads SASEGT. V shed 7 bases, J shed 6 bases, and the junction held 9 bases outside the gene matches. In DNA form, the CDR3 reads TGTGCCAGCAACACAGGGGATAAAGCTCAGCCCCAGCATTTT. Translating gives CASNTGDKAQPQHF.

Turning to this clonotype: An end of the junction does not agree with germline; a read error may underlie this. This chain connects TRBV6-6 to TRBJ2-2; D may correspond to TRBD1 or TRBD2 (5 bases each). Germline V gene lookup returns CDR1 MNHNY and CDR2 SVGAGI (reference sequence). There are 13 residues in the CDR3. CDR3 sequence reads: CASRVRGAGELFF. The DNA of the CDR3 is TGTGCCAGCAGGGTACGAGGGGCCGGAGAGCTGTTTTTT.

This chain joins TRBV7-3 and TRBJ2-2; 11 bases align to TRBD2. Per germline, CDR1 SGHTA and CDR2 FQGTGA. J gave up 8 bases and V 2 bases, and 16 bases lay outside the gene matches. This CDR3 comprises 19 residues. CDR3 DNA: TGTGCCAGCAGCTTATTAGCGGTTCTAGCGGGAGGTCCGGCTGGGGAGCTGTTTTTT. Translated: CASSLLAVLAGGPAGELFF.